The clone carrying this T cell receptor beta chain was seen just once. Its target is not known. This sample is drawn from a study of T cell responses to AZD1222 COVID-19 vaccine. The repertoire was sequenced with immunoSEQ multiplex PCR; TCRdb's copy has only in-frame clones and lacks some. The sample records roughly 80,000 clones, just under 90% being singletons. V was cut by 0 bases and J by 0 bases, with 6 bases left in between. This CDR3 is 14 amino acids long. Germline assignment: CDR1 SGHTS and CDR2 YDEGEE. Study results and caveats: Spike-specific TCR breadth and depth were elevated following two AZD1222 doses. Donor demographics were predominantly white British with a female majority; clonal diversity may be underestimated.

The specimen comprised peripheral blood, sampled on day 0 of AZD1222 vaccination. The chain joins TRBV5-8 to TRBJ1-1; D not certain. This receptor was taken from an adult in good health. This chain's CDR3 is CASSLGRVNTEAFF. The CDR3 DNA reads as TGTGCCAGCAGCTTGGGGCGTGTGAACACTGAAGCTTTCTTT.